The next 6 T cell receptor beta chains were all read from a single sample in a study of control samples from healthy donors and cancer patients. The protocol was immunoSEQ multiplex PCR, while the TCRdb copy is restricted to in-frame clones and leaves out a portion. The table has 20,000 to 25,000 clones, approximately 81% seen once. Specimen: PBMCs. The origin of the receptors is a man aged 55 to 70 with colorectal cancer.

J is TRBJ1-2 and V is TRBV9; D perhaps matches TRBD1 (5 bases). Trimming shortened V by 8 bases and J by 4 bases, and 24 bases separated the two germline ends. This CDR3 region has 16 residues. Looked up from germline, CDR1 is SGDLS and CDR2 is YYNGEE. The chain's CDR3 is CASRWGGQGIGYGYTF. Here the CDR3 DNA reads TGTGCCAGTCGTTGGGGCGGGCAGGGAATAGGCTATGGCTACACCTTC. Variable domain in full (rest from reference TRBV9 and TRBJ1-2): DSGVTQTPKHLITATGQRVTLRCSPRSGDLSVYWYQQSLDQGLQFLIQYYNGEERAKGNILERFSAQQFPDLHSELNLSSLELGDSALYFCASRWGGQGIGYGYTFGSGTRLTVV.

The rearrangement uses TRBV10-3 and TRBJ2-6; a weak D match, TRBD2 (6 bases). Trimming took 6 bases from V and 1 from J, leaving 16 bases between them. This CDR3 region has 17 residues. Germline lookup yields CDR1 ENHRY and CDR2 SYGVKD. DNA of the CDR3: TGTGCCATCAGCCAGACTAGGGATACGTCTGGGGCCAACGTCCTGACTTTC. Amino acid sequence: CAISQTRDTSGANVLTF.

The rearrangement uses TRBV5-1 and TRBJ1-1; TRBD1 matches 7 bases. The J segment lost 8 bases and the V segment lost 3 bases, leaving 7 bases of the junction unmatched. The germline V gene encodes CDR1 SGHRS and CDR2 YFSETQ. The CDR3 extends over 13 amino acids. For the CDR3, the DNA is TGCGCCAGCAGCTCACCAGGGGGGGCCGAAGCTTTCTTT. Encoded protein: CASSSPGGAEAFF.

The V call is TRBV12-5, the J call TRBJ1-6, with 7 bases fitting TRBD1. Trimming removed 1 base from V and 0 bases from J; junction bases left unmatched: 15. The CDR3 totals 21 residues. Germline CDR1 and CDR2: LGHNT and FRNRAP. Here the CDR3 reads CASGLAHMGQGGHSYNSPLHF. The DNA for the CDR3 is TGTGCTAGTGGTTTGGCCCATATGGGGCAGGGGGGACACTCCTATAATTCACCCCTCCACTTT.

The V gene is TRBV20-1, the J gene TRBJ2-7; weak D call: TRBD1 (5 bases). The CDR3 is made up of 11 amino acids. The germline gives CDR1 DFQATT, CDR2 SNEGSKA (reference sequence). V dropped 6 bases and J dropped 3 bases, with 9 bases sitting between them. The CDR3 loop is CSAQDIYEQYF. CDR3 in DNA: TGCAGTGCCCAGGACATCTACGAGCAGTACTTC.

V is TRBV6-2 or TRBV6-3 and J is TRBJ2-1, with TRBD2 identical over 8 bases. V dropped 6 bases and J dropped 8; count of bases not matched to a gene: 12. The CDR3 length is 15 residues. Germline V CDR1 and CDR2: MNHEY, SVGEGT. This CDR3 is CASSPGVAGYDEQFF. The CDR3 DNA is TGTGCCAGCAGCCCCGGGGTAGCGGGGTACGATGAGCAGTTCTTC.